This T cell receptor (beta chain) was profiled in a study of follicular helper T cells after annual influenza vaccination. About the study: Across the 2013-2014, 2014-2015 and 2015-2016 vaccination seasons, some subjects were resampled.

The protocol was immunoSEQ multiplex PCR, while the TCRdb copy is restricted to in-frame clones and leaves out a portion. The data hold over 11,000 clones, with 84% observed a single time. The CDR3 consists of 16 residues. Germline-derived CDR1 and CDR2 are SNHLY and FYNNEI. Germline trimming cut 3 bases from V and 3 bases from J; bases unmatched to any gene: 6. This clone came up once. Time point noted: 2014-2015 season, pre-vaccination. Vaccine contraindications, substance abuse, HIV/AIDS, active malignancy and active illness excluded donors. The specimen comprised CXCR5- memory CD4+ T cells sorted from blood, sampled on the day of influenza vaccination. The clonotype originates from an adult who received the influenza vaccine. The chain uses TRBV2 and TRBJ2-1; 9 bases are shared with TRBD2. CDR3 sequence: CASSDKRGVIYNEQFF. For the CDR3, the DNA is TGTGCCAGCAGTGACAAGCGGGGGGTCATCTACAATGAGCAGTTCTTC.